Below, 22 T cell receptor beta chains from the same sample are listed, as sequenced in a study of T cells in Graves' hyperthyroidism and ophthalmopathy. TCR beta CDR3 sequences were amplified from RNA transcripts. With the HTBI primer set, the TCR CDR3 went through a first round of RT-PCR. Each CDR3 protein gets one entry after TCRdb re-called the multiplex PCR reads with MiXCR. The data hold about 600,000 distinct CDR3 sequences, with about 14% observed a single time. Sequencing used blood. These receptors were taken from a woman under 30 with Graves' ophthalmopathy.

This clonotype was seen repeatedly, ten times or more. The chain links TRBV12-3 or TRBV12-4 to TRBJ2-7; 7 bases agree with TRBD1. The CDR3 contains 13 residues. V was pared by 3 bases and J by 9 bases, with 8 bases of the junction left unmatched. The CDR3: CASSFGQARGQYF. CDR3 in DNA: TGTGCCAGCAGTTTCGGACAGGCTAGAGGGCAGTACTTC.

This chain uses TRBV4-1 with TRBJ2-1, with 7 bases fitting TRBD2. Per the germline V gene, CDR1 is MGHRA and CDR2 is YSYEKL. V lost 1 base, J lost 4 bases, and 7 bases stayed unmatched. This CDR3 contains 16 residues. The CDR3 reads CASSQVSLAEYNEQFF. Here the CDR3 DNA reads TGCGCCAGCAGCCAAGTGTCGCTAGCGGAGTACAATGAGCAGTTCTTC.

On this clonotype itself: A read error is possible here, since a much larger clone lies one base away. The genes are TRBV5-6 and TRBJ2-5, with D possibly called TRBD1 or TRBD2 (5 bases each). Germline-derived CDR1 and CDR2 are SGHDT and YYEEEE. CDR3 size: 14 residues. In DNA form, the CDR3 reads TGTGCCAGCAGCTTGGGGGGACCAATAGAGACCCAGTGCTTC. It specifies CASSLGGPIETQCF.

Notes on this clonotype: Possible read error: a much larger clone is one base away. This sequence joins TRBV7-8 and TRBJ1-5; D not certain. CDR3 length: 12 amino acids. Germline loops: CDR1 SGHVS, CDR2 FQNEAQ. This chain's CDR3 is CTSSSTLGPQHF. DNA of the CDR3: TGTACCAGCAGCTCGACGTTGGGGCCCCAGCATTTT. Looking up the rest from reference TRBV7-8 and TRBJ1-5 gives the full variable domain: GAGVSQSPRYKVAKRGQDVALRCDPISGHVSLFWYQQALGQGPEFLTYFQNEAQLDKSGLPSDRFFAERPEGSVSTLKIQRTQQEDSAVYLCTSSSTLGPQHFGDGTRLSIL.

This clonotype was seen at least ten times. Because the CDR3's place on the DNA is in doubt, the DNA is left out and the CDR3 is given as listed by TCRdb. The V call is TRBV7-9, the J call TRBJ2-7; TRBD2, the table's D call, lacks a check against the DNA. The V gene's germline CDR1 is SEHNR and CDR2 FQNEAQ (reference sequence). The CDR3 comprises 17 residues, both ends counted. The CDR3 region is CASSLLRAKGSSYEQYF.

A few counts support this clonotype. The chain couples TRBV13 to TRBJ2-3, with 10 bases fitting TRBD2. Germline CDR1 and CDR2: PRHDT and FYEKMQ (reference sequence). The CDR3 contains 18 residues. V lost 4 bases, J lost 4 bases, and 14 bases stayed unmatched. CDR3 in amino acids: CASSSVALAGGTADTQYF. DNA for the CDR3: TGTGCCAGCAGCTCCGTTGCTTTAGCGGGAGGAACCGCAGATACGCAGTATTTT. Variable domain in full (rest from reference TRBV13 and TRBJ2-3): AAGVIQSPRHLIKEKRETATLKCYPIPRHDTVYWYQQGPGQDPQFLISFYEKMQSDKGSIPDRFSAQQFSDYHSELNMSSLELGDSALYFCASSSVALAGGTADTQYFGPGTRLTVL.

This clonotype turned up a few times. CDR3 sequence reads: CASNRGGQAADTQYF. The CDR3 DNA is TGCGCCAGCAACCGGGGGGGACAGGCGGCGGATACGCAGTATTTT. The V gene is TRBV5-1, the J gene TRBJ2-3; tentatively, D is TRBD1 or TRBD2 (8 bases each). Germline V lookup: CDR1 SGHRS, CDR2 YFSETQ. With 6 bases removed from V and 6 bases from J, the gap between germline ends came to 20 bases. The CDR3 totals 15 residues.

Of note for this clonotype: This may stem from a read error, because a much larger clone lies one nucleotide away. This chain uses TRBV10-2 with TRBJ1-1, with D perhaps matching TRBD1 (5 bases). CDR3 length: 14 residues. Looked up from germline, CDR1 is WSHSY and CDR2 is SAAADI. The CDR3 region is CARSGTLMNTEAFF. In DNA form, the CDR3 reads TGCGCCCGCAGTGGGACCCTCATGAACACTGAAGCTTTCTTT.

This clonotype was seen a few times. This may be a read error, as it is one base from a much larger clone. The V and J genes are TRBV27 and TRBJ1-3; 9 nucleotides match TRBD1. From germline, CDR1 is MNHEY and CDR2 SMNVEV (reference sequence). This CDR3 contains 16 residues. Trimming removed 6 bases from V and 0 bases from J; junction bases left unmatched: 6. The CDR3: CASRRTGDLSGNTIYF. CDR3 coding DNA: TGTGCCAGCAGAAGGACAGGGGACCTCTCTGGAAACACCATATATTTT.

This clonotype was seen repeatedly, ten times or more. The genes are TRBV5-6 and TRBJ2-1; D is ambiguous. Germline CDR1 reads SGHDT; CDR2 reads YYEEEE. V gave up 5 bases and J gave up 0 bases, with 12 bases separating them. This CDR3 spans 15 amino acids. The CDR3 coding sequence is TGTGCCAGCAGACCCAACAGAAACTCCTACAATGAGCAGTTCTTC. This gives the protein CASRPNRNSYNEQFF.

CDR3 in DNA: TGCAGTGCTCGCTGGGGCATCGCCTACAATGAGCAGTTCTTC. Its translation is CSARWGIAYNEQFF. The chain couples TRBV20-1 to TRBJ2-1, with D perhaps TRBD1 (5 bases). The CDR3 has 14 amino acids. Germline CDR1 is DFQATT and CDR2 is SNEGSKA (reference sequence). The V end was cut by 5 bases, the J end by 2 bases, with 13 bases between.

This clonotype was found many times. This rearrangement joins TRBV12-3 or TRBV12-4 to TRBJ1-5; no clear D. The CDR3 extends over 14 amino acids. The germline V and J ends were trimmed by 6 bases and 0 bases, with 9 bases remaining between them. CDR3 DNA: TGTGCCAGCAGCCCCACCTTTAGCAATCAGCCCCAGCATTTT. Protein sequence: CASSPTFSNQPQHF.

Notes on this clonotype: A much more abundant neighbour one base away suggests this may be a read error. The genes are TRBV6-1 and TRBJ2-7; 9 bases agree with TRBD1. This CDR3 region has 15 residues. Germline assignment: CDR1 MNHNS and CDR2 SASEGT. CDR3 protein: CVSSRSGTGTYEQYF. The CDR3 nucleotides are TGTGTCAGCAGTCGATCTGGGACAGGGACCTACGAGCAGTACTTC.

The chain carries TRBV4-1 and TRBJ2-5; D gene unclear. V was shortened by 2 bases and J by 5 bases, with 9 bases between the two germline ends. This CDR3 comprises 13 residues. CDR1 is MGHRA and CDR2 is YSYEKL in the germline V gene. In DNA form, the CDR3 reads TGCGCCAGCAGCCAAACAGTGCTGGAGACCCAGTACTTC. It translates to CASSQTVLETQYF.

This clonotype came up many times. V and J are TRBV28 and TRBJ1-6; D unclear. Deletions cut 6 bases from V and 4 bases from J, with 10 bases between. From germline, CDR1 is MDHEN and CDR2 SYDVKM. The CDR3 contains 14 residues. CDR3 amino acids: CASSGLSYNSPLHF. The CDR3 DNA is TGTGCCAGCAGCGGACTGTCGTATAATTCACCCCTCCACTTT.

The chain joins TRBV4-1 to TRBJ1-1, with D unresolved. V lost 0 bases to trimming and J lost 3 bases, with 14 bases between them. CDR3 length: 16 amino acids. Per the germline V gene, CDR1 is MGHRA and CDR2 is YSYEKL. The CDR3 is CASSQEPRWFDTEAFF. For the CDR3, the DNA is TGCGCCAGCAGCCAAGAGCCTCGGTGGTTCGACACTGAAGCTTTCTTT.

This clonotype has ten or more counts. CDR3 coding DNA: TGTGCCAGCATTCACGCGGGTGCAGCTAACTATGGCTACACCTTC. This gives the protein CASIHAGAANYGYTF. V is TRBV28 and J is TRBJ1-2; D is unresolved. V dropped 7 bases and J dropped 0 bases, with 15 bases sitting between them. The germline V gene encodes CDR1 MDHEN and CDR2 SYDVKM. This CDR3 is built from 15 residues.

A few counts support this clonotype. Here the CDR3 DNA reads TGTGCCAGCAGTTCTTGGGAGCCTTACAATGAGCAGTTCTTC. Translation gives CASSSWEPYNEQFF. The chain has TRBV27 and TRBJ2-1; weak D call: TRBD2 (5 bases). The germline V gene has CDR1 MNHEY and CDR2 SMNVEV (reference sequence). V was shortened by 4 bases and J by 4 bases, with 11 bases between the two germline ends. This CDR3 has 14 amino acids.

This clonotype has more than one count but fewer than ten. The rearrangement links TRBV14 to TRBJ2-7; D call uncertain. The CDR3 covers 12 residues. CDR1 is SGHDN, CDR2 FVKESK, per germline. V lost 6 bases and J 4 bases, leaving 10 bases between the germline ends. CDR3 nucleotide sequence: TGTGCCAGCAGGGGGAAGGGTTACGAGCAGTACTTC. Protein sequence: CASRGKGYEQYF.

CDR3 protein: CASSSPTDQMNTEAFF. CDR3 coding DNA: TGTGCCAGCAGCTCCCCGACAGACCAAATGAACACTGAAGCTTTCTTT. The J gene is TRBJ1-1, the V gene TRBV13; D perhaps matches TRBD1 (5 bases). CDR3 length equals 16 residues. Germline CDR1 is PRHDT and CDR2 is FYEKMQ (reference sequence). Trimming shortened V by 4 bases and J by 0 bases, and 15 bases separated the two germline ends.

This clonotype was counted at least ten times. This chain uses TRBV28 with TRBJ1-5; D is ambiguous. Germline CDR1 MDHEN, CDR2 SYDVKM. This CDR3 region has 16 residues. The germline V and J ends were trimmed by 3 bases and 2 bases, with 14 bases remaining between them. The CDR3 region has the DNA TGTGCCAGCAGTTTGAACGGGCCCGGAGGCAATCAGCCCCAGCATTTT. It encodes CASSLNGPGGNQPQHF.

This clonotype was observed many times. This sequence joins TRBV7-9 and TRBJ2-5; the D gene is possibly TRBD1 (6 bases). The CDR3 covers 14 residues. Germline assignment: CDR1 SEHNR and CDR2 FQNEAQ (reference sequence). V was cut by 7 bases and J by 1 base, with 13 bases left in between. The CDR3 coding sequence is TGTGCCAGCACCGTCCAGGGGCCCCAAGAGACCCAGTACTTC. Encoded protein: CASTVQGPQETQYF.